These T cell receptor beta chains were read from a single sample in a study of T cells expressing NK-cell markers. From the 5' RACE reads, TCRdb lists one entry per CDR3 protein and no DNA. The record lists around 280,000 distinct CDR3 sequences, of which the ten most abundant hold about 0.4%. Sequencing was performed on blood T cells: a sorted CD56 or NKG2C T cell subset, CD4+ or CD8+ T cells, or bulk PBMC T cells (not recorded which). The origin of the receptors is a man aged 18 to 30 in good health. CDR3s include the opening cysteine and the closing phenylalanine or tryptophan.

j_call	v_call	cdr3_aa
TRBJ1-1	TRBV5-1	CASSTPQEGGTEAFF
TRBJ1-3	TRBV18	CASSHPDGNTIYF
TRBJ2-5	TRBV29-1	CSVMAAGRETQYF
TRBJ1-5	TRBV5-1	CASSLEGQPYQPQHF
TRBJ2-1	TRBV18	CASSRGSGSVNEQFF
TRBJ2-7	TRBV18	CASSPLENYEQYF
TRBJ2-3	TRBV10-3	CAISAPSGMVSDTQYF
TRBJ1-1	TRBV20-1	CSAKREVTEAFF
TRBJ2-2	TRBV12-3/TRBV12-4	CASSSTGLAGAGELFF
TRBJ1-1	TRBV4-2	CASSQDSLKRTEAFF